The clone carrying this T cell receptor (beta chain) occurred a few times. Antigen unknown. A single record per CDR3 protein comes from TCRdb applying MiXCR to the reads. The sample lists 200,000 to 300,000 distinct CDR3 sequences; roughly 9.1% were seen once. This entry belongs to a study of T cell repertoires in cytomegalovirus infection. Whole-study findings and limits: Summed frequency of shared TCR beta families picked out CMV carriers who also had the relevant HLA.

Sequencing was done on a sample of PBMCs. This TCR was sampled from a human donor in good health (CMV status not recorded). Some clones in this sample may be carry-over from other donors' samples.

The CDR3 DNA reads TGTGCCAGCAGCTTAGACGGAACCAATGAAAAACTGTTTTTT. The encoded protein is CASSLDGTNEKLFF. This chain uses TRBV7-2 with TRBJ1-4; no clear D. V lost 1 base to trimming and J lost 5 bases, with 8 bases between them. The germline gives CDR1 SGHTA, CDR2 FQGNSA. This CDR3 is built from 14 residues.